A selection of T cell receptor beta chains follows, all from one sample in a study of vaccination effects on CD4 cells after COVID-19. Repertoires were generated with immunoSEQ multiplex PCR, while TCRdb's copy carries only in-frame clones and drops some. The table shows tens of thousands of clones, with under 85% occurring only once. For these TCRs, the target antigens are not known. The sequenced sample was CD4+ T cells from PBMCs cultured with HCoV-NL63 spike peptides, obtained before COVID-19 vaccination. The receptors originated from a human donor who received a COVID-19 vaccine. Each CDR3 is given without its conserved first and last residue. The order of the fields is V gene, J gene, CDR3 protein.

TRBV5-5	TRBJ2-5	ASSLVGLGETQY
TRBV6-2/TRBV6-3	TRBJ1-2	ASSTRNYGYT
TRBV6-5	TRBJ1-2	ASSYLSRLNYGYT
TRBV6-5	TRBJ2-5	ASSRDSGGLETQY
TRBV27	TRBJ2-1	ASSFWGSHNEQF
TRBV30	TRBJ1-4	AWNGRGATNEKLF
TRBV25-1	TRBJ2-3	ASSDEASRSADTQY
TRBV14	TRBJ2-1	ASSQGGYAGNNEQF
TRBV25-1	TRBJ2-3	ASTDRVATDTQY
TRBV2	TRBJ1-4	ASRSLGEKLF
TRBV5-1	TRBJ1-6	ASSLPSYNSPLH
TRBV5-1	TRBJ1-1	ASSSPDIFEAF
TRBV29-1	TRBJ1-1	SVKDRAVMNTEAF
TRBV7-7	TRBJ2-5	ASSYSGQLETQY
TRBV14	TRBJ2-1	ASSQRAVYNEQF
TRBV14	TRBJ1-1	ASSPWTGMNTEAF
TRBV7-2	TRBJ2-3	ASSSRAGDTQY
TRBV6-5	TRBJ1-5	ASSYSSRGGNQPQH
TRBV11-2	TRBJ2-4	ASSSVRAKNIQY
TRBV7-2	TRBJ1-6	ASSFRAAPLH
TRBV2	TRBJ1-1	ASSSQGNTEAF
TRBV18	TRBJ2-5	ASSPGAGETQY
TRBV11-1	TRBJ2-5	ASSPPSRGGRETQY
TRBV5-1	TRBJ2-2	ASREGANTGELF
TRBV28	TRBJ1-2	ASSSPQGHYGYT
TRBV24-1	TRBJ2-2	ATGQGDTGELF
TRBV7-2	TRBJ2-3	ASSLVGGGVDTQY
TRBV5-8	TRBJ1-1	ASPDGSFKQGTNTEAF
TRBV9	TRBJ2-2	ASSVGTTGELF
TRBV2	TRBJ2-3	ASRDGGTDTQY
TRBV2	TRBJ1-1	ASNLQGLNTEAF
TRBV2	TRBJ1-3	ASSVTGQGKGNTIY
TRBV9	TRBJ2-6	ASSVALPGQGAANVLT
TRBV7-2	TRBJ1-5	ASNPSEGTQPQH
TRBV28	TRBJ1-1	ASSRTGSMGTEAF
TRBV10-1	TRBJ1-1	ASSDHTWIGHTEAF
TRBV4-1	TRBJ2-6	ASSDDRGTTAGANVLT
TRBV30	TRBJ1-2	AWKDKAPSNYGYT
TRBV19	TRBJ1-6	ASSIRRGTPNTISPLH
TRBV19	TRBJ2-3	ASSPSVDTQY
TRBV19	TRBJ1-5	ASSMGQGNQPQH
TRBV18	TRBJ2-3	ASSSQTDTQY